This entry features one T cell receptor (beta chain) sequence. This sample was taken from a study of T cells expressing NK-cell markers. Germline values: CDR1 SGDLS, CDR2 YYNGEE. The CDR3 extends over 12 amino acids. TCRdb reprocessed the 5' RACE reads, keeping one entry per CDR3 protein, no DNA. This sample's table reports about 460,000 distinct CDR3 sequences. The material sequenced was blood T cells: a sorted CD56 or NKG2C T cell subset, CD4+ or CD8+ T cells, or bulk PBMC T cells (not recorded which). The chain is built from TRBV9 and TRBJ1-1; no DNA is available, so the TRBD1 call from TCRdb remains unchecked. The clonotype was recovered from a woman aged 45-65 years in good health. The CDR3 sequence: CASSVTQGEAFF.